This is a list of T cell receptor beta chains from one sample in a study of blood T cell repertoires in COVID-19. Some clones are missing from TCRdb's copy, which holds only in-frame ones; the method was immunoSEQ multiplex PCR. The sample holds about 160,000 clones, approximately 87% seen once. The sequenced material came from peripheral blood. The receptors shown here come from a woman between 70 and 85 years old with COVID-19, enrolled during active disease. The CDR3 runs from the conserved cysteine through the conserved F or W. A D gene is named only where the DNA matches it firmly. Clone size is given for some rows only: seen once, a few or many times, or a class if the clone is expanded.

>TRBJ1-6|TRBV20-1|few|.
CSASKTANSPLHF
TGCAGTGCTAGTAAGACAGCAAATTCACCCCTCCACTTT
>TRBJ1-1|TRBV15|.|.
CATSRDLAKMNTEAFF
TGTGCCACCAGCAGGGACTTAGCGAAAATGAACACTGAAGCTTTCTTT
>TRBJ1-6|TRBV5-6|.|.
CASSPPGGIYNSPLHF
TGTGCCAGCAGCCCGCCCGGCGGGATCTATAATTCACCCCTCCACTTT
>TRBJ1-2|TRBV9|.|TRBD1
CASSPRQGVDYGYTF
TGTGCCAGCAGCCCAAGACAGGGGGTTGACTATGGCTACACCTTC
>TRBJ1-5|TRBV2|.|.
CASSEERSNQPQHF
TGTGCCAGCAGTGAGGAGAGGAGCAATCAGCCCCAGCATTTT
>TRBJ2-5|TRBV19|.|TRBD2
CASSIRYKRGSGGAGVETQYF
TGTGCCAGTAGTATACGATACAAGCGGGGTAGCGGGGGGGCCGGAGTTGAGACCCAGTACTTC
>TRBJ2-2|TRBV10-1|once|.
CASSESLAGELFF
TGCGCCAGCAGTGAGTCTTTAGCCGGGGAGCTGTTTTTT
>TRBJ1-1|TRBV2|.|TRBD1
CASSDTGQANTEAFF
TGTGCCAGCAGCGACACGGGACAGGCGAACACTGAAGCTTTCTTT
>TRBJ2-5|TRBV5-5|.|.
CASSATVGGSETQYF
TGTGCCAGCAGCGCGACCGTAGGTGGGAGTGAGACCCAGTACTTC
>TRBJ1-2|TRBV5-8|few|TRBD1
CASSLRQGWPGYTF
TGTGCCAGCAGCTTAAGACAGGGGTGGCCTGGCTACACCTTC
>TRBJ1-5|TRBV7-9|.|TRBD1
CASSSDRASNQPQHF
TGTGCCAGCAGTTCGGACAGGGCGAGCAATCAGCCCCAGCATTTT
>TRBJ1-6|TRBV5-1|.|TRBD1
CASSLATGGRNSPLHF
TGCGCCAGCAGCTTGGCTACAGGGGGCCGGAATTCACCCCTCCACTTT
>TRBJ1-1|TRBV5-5|.|TRBD1
CASSRVGQGKGMTEAFF
TGTGCCAGCAGCCGAGTAGGACAGGGAAAAGGTATGACTGAAGCTTTCTTT
>TRBJ2-2|TRBV5-1|.|.
CASSLAGSGTGELFF
TGCGCCAGCAGCTTGGCAGGGTCTGGGACCGGGGAGCTGTTTTTT
>TRBJ1-3|TRBV5-8|few|.
CASSFRRGGNTIYF
TGTGCCAGCAGCTTTCGGAGGGGAGGAAACACCATATATTTT
>TRBJ2-1|TRBV5-4|.|TRBD2
CASSLGAGGNNEQFF
TGTGCCAGCAGCTTGGGAGCGGGGGGTAACAATGAGCAGTTCTTC
>TRBJ1-4|TRBV28|.|TRBD1
CASSPRQGATNEKLFF
TGTGCCAGCAGTCCAAGACAGGGTGCAACTAATGAAAAACTGTTTTTT
>TRBJ2-5|TRBV9|.|TRBD1
CASSTSGTGVVETQYF
TGTGCCAGCAGCACCTCCGGGACAGGGGTCGTAGAGACCCAGTACTTC
>TRBJ2-1|TRBV20-1|.|TRBD1
CSASQDREPDNEQFF
TGCAGTGCTAGTCAAGACAGGGAACCTGACAATGAGCAGTTCTTC
>TRBJ2-7|TRBV7-3|.|.
CASSAQTGYEQYF
TGTGCCAGCAGCGCTCAGACTGGGTACGAGCAGTACTTC
>TRBJ1-6|TRBV5-4|once|.
CASSSNRESSYNSPLHF
TGTGCCAGCAGCTCGAACAGGGAAAGCTCCTATAATTCACCCCTCCACTTT
>TRBJ2-7|TRBV5-1|.|TRBD1
CASSSHIPGQSTYEQYF
TGCGCCAGCAGTTCACATATTCCGGGACAGTCTACCTACGAGCAGTACTTC
>TRBJ2-1|TRBV27|.|TRBD2
CASSFPGLAAGEQFF
TGTGCCAGCAGTTTCCCTGGACTAGCGGCGGGTGAGCAGTTCTTC
>TRBJ2-7|TRBV7-2|.|TRBD2
CASSLAVGGANEQYF
TGTGCCAGCAGCTTAGCAGTCGGGGGGGCAAACGAGCAGTACTTC
>TRBJ1-2|TRBV14|few|TRBD1
CASSYDRGNGYTF
TGTGCCAGCAGCTACGACAGGGGAAATGGCTACACCTTC
>TRBJ2-7|TRBV19|.|TRBD1
CASSATGFTYEQYF
TGTGCCAGTAGCGCGACAGGGTTCACCTACGAGCAGTACTTC
>TRBJ1-2|TRBV28|.|.
CASSTPDSHYGYTF
TGTGCCAGCAGCACCCCTGACAGCCACTATGGCTACACCTTC
>TRBJ1-2|TRBV5-6|.|TRBD1
CASIHRGKGYTF
TGTGCCAGCATCCACAGGGGGAAGGGCTACACCTTC
>TRBJ1-2|TRBV2|.|.
CASSGEYGYTF
TGTGCCAGCAGTGGAGAGTATGGCTACACCTTC
>TRBJ1-2|TRBV30|.|.
CAWSVMSYGYTF
TGTGCCTGGAGTGTTATGAGCTATGGCTACACCTTC
>TRBJ2-4|TRBV6-5|.|TRBD2
CASSPLRAGVVIQYF
TGTGCCAGCAGTCCCCTCCGTGCGGGGGTCGTCATTCAGTACTTC
>TRBJ1-3|TRBV5-5|.|.
CARRHWMLSGNTIYF
TGTGCCAGAAGACACTGGATGCTCTCTGGAAACACCATATATTTT
>TRBJ1-4|TRBV7-2|once|.
CASSLNRVGEKLFF
TGTGCCAGCAGCCTCAACAGGGTCGGCGAAAAACTGTTTTTT
>TRBJ1-5|TRBV18|.|.
CASSYGTSNQPQHF
TGTGCCAGCTCATACGGGACAAGCAATCAGCCCCAGCATTTT
>TRBJ2-5|TRBV14|.|TRBD2
CASSQDLAGGGTQYF
TGTGCCAGCAGCCAAGATCTAGCGGGTGGAGGGACCCAGTACTTC
>TRBJ1-1|TRBV5-4|.|.
CASSLQGRWDTEAFF
TGTGCCAGCAGCTTACAGGGCCGGTGGGACACTGAAGCTTTCTTT
>TRBJ1-3|TRBV6-1|.|.
CASSEGAKGNTIYF
TGTGCCAGCAGTGAGGGGGCGAAGGGAAACACCATATATTTT
>TRBJ1-4|TRBV28|few|.
CASSNTGNTNEKLFF
TGTGCCAGCAGTAACACGGGGAATACTAATGAAAAACTGTTTTTT
>TRBJ1-5|TRBV2|.|TRBD1
CASSGRGTSNQPQHF
TGTGCCAGCAGTGGCAGGGGGACAAGCAATCAGCCCCAGCATTTT
>TRBJ2-1|TRBV10-1|.|TRBD1
CASSESRAGTVSYNEQFF
TGCGCCAGCAGTGAGTCGCGCGCAGGGACAGTTTCCTACAATGAGCAGTTCTTC
>TRBJ1-5|TRBV2|.|TRBD1
CASSPGTGAYSNQPQHF
TGTGCCAGCAGTCCCGGGACAGGAGCTTATAGCAATCAGCCCCAGCATTTT
>TRBJ2-7|TRBV7-2|.|.
CASSNPYRGAIHEQYF
TGTGCCAGCAGCAACCCTTACCGGGGGGCAATCCACGAGCAGTACTTC
>TRBJ1-3|TRBV18|.|.
CASSPGATGNTIYF
TGTGCCAGCTCACCAGGAGCGACTGGAAACACCATATATTTT
>TRBJ2-3|TRBV6-5|.|TRBD2
CASSSGTASTDTQYF
TGTGCCAGCAGTAGCGGGACGGCCAGCACAGATACGCAGTATTTT
>TRBJ1-3|TRBV9|.|TRBD1
CASSAGQGFAGNTIYF
TGTGCCAGCAGCGCGGGACAGGGGTTCGCTGGAAACACCATATATTTT
>TRBJ1-2|TRBV19|once|.
CASSIGGSTYGYTF
TGTGCCAGTAGTATAGGGGGCAGTACCTATGGCTACACCTTC
>TRBJ1-6|TRBV7-8|.|.
CASSLIVRERGNSPLHF
TGTGCCAGCAGCTTAATTGTCCGGGAGAGGGGTAATTCACCCCTCCACTTT
>TRBJ2-3|TRBV13|.|TRBD2
CASSFNLAGGSGTDTQYF
TGTGCCAGCAGCTTTAACCTAGCGGGGGGGTCTGGAACAGATACGCAGTATTTT
>TRBJ1-1|TRBV5-1|.|.
CASSPGGRLMNTEAFF
TGCGCCAGCAGCCCCGGGGGGCGGCTAATGAACACTGAAGCTTTCTTT